This TCR beta chain was documented in a study of metastatic and nonmetastatic thyroid tumors. Study context: Repertoires were compared across blood and tumor or nodule tissue from malignant and benign thyroid patients.

This clone was observed many times. The CDR3 runs to 13 residues. Germline-derived CDR1 and CDR2 are SGDLS and YYNGEE. V lost 4 bases to trimming and J lost 10 bases; unmatched junction nucleotides: 7. Thyroid surgery took place with no prior treatment in any patient. TCRdb re-analyzed the PCR reads using MiXCR. The data contain 35,000 to 45,000 clones, 9% to 14% of them singletons. The TCR comes from a male donor with papillary thyroid cancer or a benign thyroid nodule (not recorded which). Some clones in this sample may be carry-over from other donors' samples. This rearrangement joins TRBV9 to TRBJ2-1, with 8 bases fitting TRBD2. Sequencing was done on a sample of blood. CDR3 sequence (DNA): TGTGCCAGCAGCCAACCGGGGGGGTTAGAGCAGTTCTTC. As protein: CASSQPGGLEQFF.